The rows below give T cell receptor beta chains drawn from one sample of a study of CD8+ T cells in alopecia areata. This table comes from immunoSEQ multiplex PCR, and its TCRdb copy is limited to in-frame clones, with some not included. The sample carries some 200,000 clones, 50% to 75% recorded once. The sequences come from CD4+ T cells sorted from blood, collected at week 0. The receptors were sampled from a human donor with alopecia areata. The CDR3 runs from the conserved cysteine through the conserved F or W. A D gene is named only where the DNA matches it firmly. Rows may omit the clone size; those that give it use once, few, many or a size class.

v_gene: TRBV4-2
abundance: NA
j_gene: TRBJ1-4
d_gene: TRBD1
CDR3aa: CASSQDRGREKLFF
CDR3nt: TGTGCCAGCAGCCAGGACAGGGGGAGGGAAAAACTGTTTTTT

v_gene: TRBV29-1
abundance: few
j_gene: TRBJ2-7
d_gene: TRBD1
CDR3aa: CSVGTGVREQYF
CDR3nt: TGCAGCGTTGGGACAGGCGTTAGGGAGCAGTACTTC

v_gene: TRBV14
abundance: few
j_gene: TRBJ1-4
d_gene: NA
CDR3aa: CASSRDYEKLFF
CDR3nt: TGTGCCAGCAGTCGGGACTATGAAAAACTGTTTTTT

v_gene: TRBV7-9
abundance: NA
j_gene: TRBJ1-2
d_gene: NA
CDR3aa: CASSSAGLGRRNGYTF
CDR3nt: TGTGCCAGCAGCTCGGCCGGGCTGGGGAGGAGGAATGGCTACACCTTC

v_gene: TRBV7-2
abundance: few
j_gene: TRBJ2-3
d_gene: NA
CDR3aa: CASSFSDTQYF
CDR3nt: TGTGCCAGCAGCTTCTCAGATACGCAGTATTTT

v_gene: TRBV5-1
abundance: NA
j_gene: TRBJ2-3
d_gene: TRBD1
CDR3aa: CASREGDRATDTQYF
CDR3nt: TGCGCCAGCAGAGAGGGGGACAGGGCCACAGATACGCAGTATTTT

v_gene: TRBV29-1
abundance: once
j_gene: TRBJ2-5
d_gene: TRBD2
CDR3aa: CSTAPTSGGLETQYF
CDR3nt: TGCAGCACTGCTCCGACTAGCGGGGGGCTAGAGACCCAGTACTTC

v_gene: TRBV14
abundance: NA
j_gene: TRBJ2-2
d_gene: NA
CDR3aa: CASSQDPLAGELFF
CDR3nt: TGTGCCAGCAGCCAAGACCCCCTCGCCGGGGAGCTGTTTTTT

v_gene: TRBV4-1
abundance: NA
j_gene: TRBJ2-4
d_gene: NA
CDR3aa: CASSQDTGFQAKNIQYF
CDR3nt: TGCGCCAGCAGCCAGGATACAGGGTTTCAAGCCAAAAACATTCAGTACTTC

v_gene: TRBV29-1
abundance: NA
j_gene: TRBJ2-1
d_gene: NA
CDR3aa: CSVEYQYEQFF
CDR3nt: TGCAGCGTTGAATACCAGTATGAGCAGTTCTTC

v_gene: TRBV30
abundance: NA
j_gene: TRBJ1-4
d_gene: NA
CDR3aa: CAWSVGAAGEKLFF
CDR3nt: TGTGCCTGGAGTGTGGGAGCGGCTGGTGAAAAACTATTTTTT

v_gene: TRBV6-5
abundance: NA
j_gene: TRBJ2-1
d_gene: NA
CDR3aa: CASSDHRVREQFF
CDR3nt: TGTGCCAGCAGTGACCACCGCGTGCGCGAGCAGTTCTTC

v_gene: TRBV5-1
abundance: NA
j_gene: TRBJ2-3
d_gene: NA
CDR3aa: CASSLGARGGTDTQYF
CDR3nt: TGCGCCAGCAGCTTGGGGGCAAGGGGTGGAACAGATACGCAGTATTTT

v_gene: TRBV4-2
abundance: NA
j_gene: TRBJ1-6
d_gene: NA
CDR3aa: CASSQMVPMDSPLHF
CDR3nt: TGTGCCAGCAGCCAGATGGTCCCCATGGATTCACCCCTCCACTTT

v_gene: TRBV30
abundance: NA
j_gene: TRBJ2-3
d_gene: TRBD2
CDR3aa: CAWSPAGADTQYF
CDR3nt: TGTGCCTGGAGCCCAGCGGGGGCAGATACGCAGTATTTT

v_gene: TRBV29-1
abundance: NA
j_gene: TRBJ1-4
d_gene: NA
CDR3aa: CSVEYMEKLFF
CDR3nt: TGCAGCGTTGAGTATATGGAAAAACTGTTTTTT

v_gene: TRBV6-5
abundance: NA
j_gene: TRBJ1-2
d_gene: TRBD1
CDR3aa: CASRSSGTGNYGYTF
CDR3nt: TGTGCCAGCAGGAGTTCCGGGACAGGGAACTATGGCTACACCTTC

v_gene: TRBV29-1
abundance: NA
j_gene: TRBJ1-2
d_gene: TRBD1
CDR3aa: CSVPDRGGTNYGYTF
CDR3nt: TGCAGCGTTCCAGACAGGGGGGGAACTAACTATGGCTACACCTTC

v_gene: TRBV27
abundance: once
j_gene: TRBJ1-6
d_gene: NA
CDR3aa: CASRSGYSPLHF
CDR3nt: TGTGCCAGCAGGTCAGGGTATTCACCCCTCCACTTT

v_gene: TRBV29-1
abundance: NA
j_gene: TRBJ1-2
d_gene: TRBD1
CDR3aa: CSAGDRGARGYTF
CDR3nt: TGCAGCGCCGGGGACAGGGGGGCCCGAGGCTACACCTTC

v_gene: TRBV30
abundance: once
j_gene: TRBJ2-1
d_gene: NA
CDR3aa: CAWGTGVAYNEQFF
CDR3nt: TGTGCCTGGGGGACGGGCGTTGCGTACAATGAGCAGTTCTTC

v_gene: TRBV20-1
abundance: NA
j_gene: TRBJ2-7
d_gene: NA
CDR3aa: CSAPTGYEQYF
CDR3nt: TGCAGTGCTCCAACGGGCTACGAGCAGTACTTC

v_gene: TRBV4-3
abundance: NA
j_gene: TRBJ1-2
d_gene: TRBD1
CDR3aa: CASSPRQGAFNYGYTF
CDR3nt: TGCGCCAGCAGCCCTAGGCAGGGGGCATTCAACTATGGCTACACCTTC

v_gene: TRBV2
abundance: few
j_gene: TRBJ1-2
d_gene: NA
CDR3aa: CASILTNNYGYTF
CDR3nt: TGTGCCAGCATCCTGACGAATAACTATGGCTACACCTTC

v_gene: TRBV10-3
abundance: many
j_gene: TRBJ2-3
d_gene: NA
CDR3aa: CAISESDAPDTQYF
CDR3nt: TGTGCCATCAGTGAGTCTGATGCCCCAGATACGCAGTATTTT

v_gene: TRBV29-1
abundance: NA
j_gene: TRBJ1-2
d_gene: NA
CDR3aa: CSARDGSDYGYTF
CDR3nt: TGCAGCGCAAGGGACGGAAGTGACTATGGCTACACCTTC

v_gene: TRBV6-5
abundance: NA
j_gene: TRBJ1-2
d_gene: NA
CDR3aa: CASSYPQGYGYTF
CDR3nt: TGTGCCAGCAGTTACCCACAGGGTTATGGCTACACCTTC

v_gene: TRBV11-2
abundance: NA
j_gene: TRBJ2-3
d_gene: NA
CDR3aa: CASSLLWTDTQYF
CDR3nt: TGTGCCAGCAGCTTATTATGGACAGATACGCAGTATTTT

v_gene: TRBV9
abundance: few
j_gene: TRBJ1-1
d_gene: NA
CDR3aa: CASSVGPGRGEAFF
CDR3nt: TGTGCCAGCAGCGTAGGTCCTGGGAGAGGTGAAGCTTTCTTT

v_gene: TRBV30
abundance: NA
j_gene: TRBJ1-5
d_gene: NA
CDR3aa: CAWSGFGQLYSNQPQHF
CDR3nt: TGTGCCTGGAGTGGTTTTGGACAGCTCTATAGCAATCAGCCCCAGCATTTT

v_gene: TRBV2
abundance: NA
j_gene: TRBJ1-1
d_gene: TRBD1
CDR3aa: CASRAGGYTEAFF
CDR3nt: TGTGCCAGCAGGGCAGGGGGCTACACTGAAGCTTTCTTT

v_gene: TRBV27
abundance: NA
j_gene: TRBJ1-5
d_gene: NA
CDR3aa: CASSRTRGAHQPQHF
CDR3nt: TGTGCCAGCAGTAGGACGAGGGGGGCCCATCAGCCCCAGCATTTT

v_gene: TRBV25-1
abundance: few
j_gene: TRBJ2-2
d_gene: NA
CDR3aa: CASTPVANTGELFF
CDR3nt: TGTGCCAGCACCCCTGTCGCGAACACCGGGGAGCTGTTTTTT

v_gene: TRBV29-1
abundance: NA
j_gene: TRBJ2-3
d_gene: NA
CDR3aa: CTGGRGDTQYF
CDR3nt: TGCACCGGAGGGCGTGGGGATACGCAGTATTTT

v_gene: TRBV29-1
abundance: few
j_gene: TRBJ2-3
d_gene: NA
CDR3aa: CSGHARADTQYF
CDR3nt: TGCAGCGGACATGCCCGGGCAGATACGCAGTATTTT

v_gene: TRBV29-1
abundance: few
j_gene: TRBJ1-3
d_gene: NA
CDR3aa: CSVDGGGGNTIYF
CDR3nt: TGCAGCGTTGATGGGGGAGGTGGAAACACCATATATTTT

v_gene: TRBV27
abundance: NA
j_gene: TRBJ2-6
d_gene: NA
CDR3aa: CASSRWSGANVLTF
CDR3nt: TGTGCCAGCAGTAGATGGTCTGGGGCCAACGTCCTGACTTTC

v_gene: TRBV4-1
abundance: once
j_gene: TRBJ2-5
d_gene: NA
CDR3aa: CASSQDSRPAQYF
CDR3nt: TGCGCCAGCAGCCAAGATTCCAGGCCGGCCCAGTACTTC

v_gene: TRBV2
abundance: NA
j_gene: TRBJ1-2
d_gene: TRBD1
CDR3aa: CASTMGQGARGYTF
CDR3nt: TGTGCCAGCACAATGGGACAGGGGGCGCGTGGCTACACCTTC

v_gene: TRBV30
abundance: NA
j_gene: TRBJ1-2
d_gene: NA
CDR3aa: CAWSPILGGGYTF
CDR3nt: TGTGCCTGGAGTCCCATCCTAGGGGGAGGCTACACCTTC

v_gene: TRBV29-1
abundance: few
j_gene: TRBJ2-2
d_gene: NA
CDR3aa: CSVSWDAFTGELFF
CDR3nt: TGCAGCGTTTCCTGGGATGCTTTCACCGGGGAGCTGTTTTTT

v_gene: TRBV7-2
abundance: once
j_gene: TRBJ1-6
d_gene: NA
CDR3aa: CASSTVYTSPLHF
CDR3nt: TGTGCCAGCAGCACCGTATACACTTCGCCCCTCCACTTT

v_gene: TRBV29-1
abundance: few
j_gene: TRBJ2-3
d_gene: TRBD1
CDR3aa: CSVEGQGPTDTQYF
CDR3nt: TGCAGCGTCGAAGGACAGGGGCCCACAGATACGCAGTATTTT

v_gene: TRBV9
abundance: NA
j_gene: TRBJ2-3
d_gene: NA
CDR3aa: CASSLRGPSTDTQYF
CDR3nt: TGTGCCAGCAGCCTGCGGGGTCCTAGCACAGATACGCAGTATTTT

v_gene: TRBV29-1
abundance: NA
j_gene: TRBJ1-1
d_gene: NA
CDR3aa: CSVDLGGTEAFF
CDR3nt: TGCAGCGTCGACCTAGGAGGGACTGAAGCTTTCTTT

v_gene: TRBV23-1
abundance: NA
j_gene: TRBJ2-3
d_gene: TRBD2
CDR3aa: CASSQTSFSTDTQYF
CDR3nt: TGCGCCAGCAGTCAGACTAGCTTTAGTACAGATACGCAGTATTTT

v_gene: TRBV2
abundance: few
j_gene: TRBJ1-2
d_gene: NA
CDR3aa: CASSARRTDGYTF
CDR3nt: TGTGCCAGCAGCGCGCGCAGAACGGATGGCTACACCTTC

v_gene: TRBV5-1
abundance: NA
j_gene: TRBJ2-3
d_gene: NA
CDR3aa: CASSSRGGTDTQYF
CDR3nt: TGCGCCAGCAGCTCTAGGGGGGGAACAGATACGCAGTATTTT

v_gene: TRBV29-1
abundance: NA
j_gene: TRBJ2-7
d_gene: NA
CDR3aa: CSVHRGNSYEQYF
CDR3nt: TGCAGCGTTCATCGGGGCAACTCCTACGAGCAGTACTTC

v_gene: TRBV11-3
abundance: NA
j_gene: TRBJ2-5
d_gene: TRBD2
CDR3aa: CASSLGGSGPVQTQYF
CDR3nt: TGTGCCAGCAGCTTAGGTGGTAGCGGGCCCGTCCAGACCCAGTACTTC

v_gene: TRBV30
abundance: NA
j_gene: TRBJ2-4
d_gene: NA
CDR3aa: CASSNLAKNIQYF
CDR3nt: TGTGCCTCGAGTAACTTAGCCAAAAACATTCAGTACTTC

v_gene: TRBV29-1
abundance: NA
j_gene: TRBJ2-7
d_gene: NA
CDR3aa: CSVEGQTYEQYF
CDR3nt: TGCAGCGTTGAAGGACAGACCTACGAGCAGTACTTC

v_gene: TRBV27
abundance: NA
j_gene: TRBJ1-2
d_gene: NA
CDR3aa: CASSPYLGGPNYGYTF
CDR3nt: TGTGCCAGCAGCCCCTACCTCGGAGGGCCTAACTATGGCTACACCTTC